This T cell receptor beta chain was recovered during a study of Tregs in tolerant kidney transplant recipients. Only in-frame clones appear in the TCRdb table, and some are missing; sequencing was by immunoSEQ multiplex PCR. This repertoire comprises some 22,000 clones; its ten largest clones make up approximately 4.1%. Recipients received nonmyeloablative bone marrow transplants from related graft donors, with transient mixed chimerism. To note about this clone: The CDR3 is cut off 3 residues early in the read; its end comes from the germline J gene.

In germline, CDR1 is SGHTA, CDR2 FQGNSA. The germline V and J ends were trimmed by 1 base and 7 bases, with 14 bases remaining between them. The CDR3 consists of 15 residues. This clonotype was sampled from a human patient who received a combined kidney and bone marrow transplant. Some T cells may possibly be graft donor cells. Specimen: CD4+ T cells from blood (PBMCs), collected 6 months after the transplant. The gene calls are TRBV7-2 and TRBJ2-1; the D call may be TRBD1 or TRBD2 (5 bases each). CDR3 region: CASSLVWAEGNEQFF. CDR3 DNA (partial): TGTGCCAGCAGCTTAGTGTGGGCCGAGGGGAATGAG.